The rows below give T cell receptor beta chains drawn from one sample of a study of early T cells in non-severe SARS-CoV-2 infection. Using its own MiXCR run on the 5' RACE reads, TCRdb lists one record per CDR3 protein. The profile shows 55,000 to 75,000 distinct CDR3 sequences, roughly 11% of them singletons. The sequenced material came from whole blood. These receptors were collected from an adult who was a healthcare worker with PCR-confirmed SARS-CoV-2 infection or an uninfected control (not recorded which). The CDR3 runs from the conserved cysteine through the conserved F or W. D genes are given only for firm matches. Size values are once, few and many counts, or a class for expanded clones, and some rows have none.

j_call d_call clone_size v_call cdr3_aa cdr3_nt
TRBJ1-1 TRBD1 NA TRBV6-5 CASSYSGQAGAEAFF TGTGCCAGCAGTTACTCCGGACAGGCTGGAGCTGAAGCTTTCTTT
TRBJ2-7 TRBD2 NA TRBV4-3 CASSQTSGIYEQYF TGCGCCAGCAGCCAAACTAGCGGTATCTACGAGCAGTACTTC
TRBJ2-4 NA many TRBV18 CASSPGRQAGNIQYF TGTGCCAGCTCACCAGGCCGGCAGGCGGGGAACATTCAGTACTTC
TRBJ2-7 NA NA TRBV20-1 CSAILGARQEQYF TGCAGTGCTATTTTGGGGGCCCGGCAGGAGCAGTACTTC
TRBJ1-2 NA NA TRBV20-1 CSETAANYGYTF TGCAGTGAAACGGCAGCTAACTATGGCTACACCTTC
TRBJ2-1 TRBD2 few TRBV9 CASSVGTSGINEQFF TGTGCCAGCAGCGTAGGGACTAGCGGGATCAATGAGCAGTTCTTC
TRBJ2-7 NA few TRBV11-2 CASSSPGGMGYEQYF TGTGCCAGCAGCTCTCCCGGGGGAATGGGCTACGAGCAGTACTTC
TRBJ2-1 NA few TRBV6-4 CASSDAEHNEQFF TGTGCCAGCAGTGATGCTGAACACAATGAGCAGTTCTTC
TRBJ2-7 NA once TRBV18 CASSPWGPEQYF TGTGCCAGCTCACCTTGGGGTCCCGAGCAGTACTTC
TRBJ2-1 NA few TRBV9 CASSASGNEQFF TGTGCCAGCAGCGCGAGTGGCAATGAGCAGTTCTTC
TRBJ2-6 NA few TRBV21-1 CASSLTYQETVLDLLGANVLTF TGTGCCAGCAGCCTCACCTACCAAGAGACAGTGTTAGACCTCTTGGGGGCCAACGTCCTGACTTTC
TRBJ2-7 TRBD2 NA TRBV7-9 CASTPSGPSYEQYF TGTGCCAGCACACCTAGCGGGCCCTCCTACGAGCAGTACTTC
TRBJ1-6 NA many TRBV7-6 CATKQAGEGSPLHF TGTGCCACCAAGCAGGCCGGCGAGGGGTCACCCCTCCACTTT
TRBJ2-7 TRBD2 NA TRBV10-3 CAISGGSGVNYEQYF TGTGCCATCAGTGGTGGTAGCGGGGTAAACTACGAGCAGTACTTC
TRBJ1-2 NA once TRBV3-1 CASSQEYRAAGYTF TGTGCCAGCAGCCAAGAGTACAGGGCCGCTGGCTACACCTTC
TRBJ1-4 NA NA TRBV12-3/TRBV12-4 CASGRAGEKLFF TGTGCCAGCGGACGAGCAGGGGAAAAACTGTTTTTT
TRBJ2-5 NA many TRBV12-3/TRBV12-4 CASSHAARQETQYF TGTGCCAGCAGTCACGCAGCGAGGCAAGAGACCCAGTACTTC
TRBJ2-1 NA NA TRBV20-1 CSASQGRVRKNEQFF TGCAGTGCTAGTCAGGGCAGGGTGAGAAAAAATGAGCAGTTCTTC
TRBJ2-1 NA many TRBV2 CASSEAGTNEFF TGTGCCAGCAGTGAAGCCGGGACCAACGAGTTCTTC
TRBJ2-5 NA NA TRBV6-2/TRBV6-3 CASSYRVLQGTQYF TGTGCCAGCAGTTACAGGGTTCTCCAAGGGACCCAGTACTTC
TRBJ2-5 NA few TRBV10-3 CAISRGGQNEETQYF TGTGCCATCAGTCGGGGTGGACAGAATGAAGAGACCCAGTACTTC
TRBJ2-1 NA NA TRBV20-1 CSASFFSTANEQFF TGCAGTGCTAGTTTCTTTTCCACGGCGAACGAGCAGTTCTTC
TRBJ1-1 NA NA TRBV5-4 CASSSGQYTEAFF TGTGCCAGCAGCTCCGGACAGTACACTGAAGCTTTCTTT
TRBJ1-4 NA NA TRBV5-4 CASRRDGSYEKLFF TGTGCCAGCAGACGGGATGGCTCCTATGAAAAACTGTTTTTT
TRBJ2-4 NA few TRBV20-1 CSARRLENIQYF TGCAGTGCTAGACGGCTAGAAAACATTCAGTACTTC
TRBJ2-7 TRBD2 many TRBV11-2 CASSLGTSPPYEQYF TGTGCCAGCAGCTTAGGGACTAGCCCCCCCTACGAGCAGTACTTC
TRBJ2-5 NA few TRBV11-2 CASSLGRAPGETQYF TGTGCCAGCAGCTTGGGCCGAGCGCCGGGAGAGACCCAGTACTTC
TRBJ1-2 TRBD1 NA TRBV29-1 CSGKGQADDLYGYTF TGCAGCGGAAAAGGACAGGCCGACGACCTCTATGGCTACACCTTC
TRBJ2-7 NA few TRBV18 CASSPETGRDYEQYF TGTGCCAGCTCACCTGAAACGGGACGGGACTACGAGCAGTACTTC
TRBJ2-3 NA NA TRBV5-4 CASSLAPSSTDTQYF TGTGCCAGCAGCTTGGCTCCTAGCAGCACAGATACGCAGTATTTT
TRBJ2-3 TRBD2 NA TRBV6-6 CASSWEGGEDTQYF TGTGCCAGCAGTTGGGAGGGAGGCGAGGATACGCAGTATTTT
TRBJ2-5 TRBD1 many TRBV7-8 CASSYRGAGETQYF TGTGCCAGCAGCTACAGGGGGGCGGGAGAGACCCAGTACTTC
TRBJ1-3 NA few TRBV12-3/TRBV12-4 CASSVGANTIYF TGTGCCAGCAGTGTCGGCGCGAACACCATATATTTT
TRBJ2-5 NA NA TRBV29-1 CSVPNQALGTQYF TGCAGCGTCCCGAATCAGGCCCTTGGGACCCAGTACTTC
TRBJ2-7 TRBD2 NA TRBV20-1 CSAQREVTYEQYF TGCAGTGCTCAGCGGGAGGTAACCTACGAGCAGTACTTC
TRBJ2-7 TRBD2 NA TRBV7-2 CASSLYRASSGTSYEQYF TGTGCCAGCAGCTTATATAGAGCGTCTAGCGGGACGTCCTACGAGCAGTACTTC
TRBJ2-7 NA NA TRBV2 CASSEVYGSYEQYF TGTGCCAGCAGTGAAGTGTACGGATCCTACGAGCAGTACTTC
TRBJ2-7 NA few TRBV3-1 CASSPFGGTYEQYF TGTGCCAGCAGCCCCTTCGGCGGGACCTACGAGCAGTACTTC
TRBJ2-5 NA many TRBV5-4 CASSLVPRETQYF TGTGCCAGCAGCTTGGTTCCGAGGGAGACCCAGTACTTC
TRBJ2-7 TRBD2 many TRBV12-3/TRBV12-4 CASRKLAAPYEQYF TGTGCCAGCAGGAAACTAGCGGCGCCCTACGAGCAGTACTTC
TRBJ1-4 NA once TRBV6-1 CASSAPPELLFF TGTGCCAGCAGTGCGCCCCCCGAGCTACTGTTTTTT
TRBJ2-7 TRBD2 medium-sized TRBV20-1 CSATPGSSGYEQYF TGCAGTGCTACCCCAGGATCTAGCGGCTACGAGCAGTACTTC
TRBJ2-2 TRBD2 few TRBV7-6 CASSPRLARTGELFF TGTGCCAGCAGTCCAAGACTAGCGCGAACCGGGGAGCTGTTTTTT
TRBJ1-2 NA NA TRBV5-6 CASSLDSSYGYTF TGTGCCAGCAGCTTGGACAGCTCCTATGGCTACACCTTC
TRBJ2-4 NA NA TRBV23-1 CASSQSTGTKNIQYF TGCGCCAGCAGTCAATCGACTGGGACCAAAAACATTCAGTACTTC
TRBJ2-7 NA NA TRBV11-2 CASSSSGPYEQYF TGTGCCAGCAGCTCGAGCGGGCCTTACGAGCAGTACTTC
TRBJ2-6 NA few TRBV20-1 CSATHTGSGANVLTF TGCAGTGCAACCCACACAGGCTCTGGGGCCAACGTCCTGACTTTC
TRBJ2-7 TRBD2 NA TRBV2 CASSGGPGLAHEQYF TGTGCCAGCAGTGGAGGCCCGGGACTAGCTCACGAGCAGTACTTC
TRBJ1-3 NA few TRBV2 CASSERQKGFF TGTGCCAGCAGTGAGCGGCAGAAGGGATTTTTT
TRBJ2-5 TRBD1 NA TRBV7-6 CASSLDRGVETQYF TGTGCCAGCAGCTTAGACAGGGGAGTGGAGACCCAGTACTTC
TRBJ2-7 TRBD1 NA TRBV6-6 CASSEYGTGIEQYF TGTGCCAGCAGTGAATATGGGACAGGGATCGAGCAGTACTTC
TRBJ2-2 NA few TRBV7-9 CASSSHASYAANTGELFF TGTGCCAGCAGCTCCCACGCGAGCTACGCGGCGAACACCGGGGAGCTGTTTTTT